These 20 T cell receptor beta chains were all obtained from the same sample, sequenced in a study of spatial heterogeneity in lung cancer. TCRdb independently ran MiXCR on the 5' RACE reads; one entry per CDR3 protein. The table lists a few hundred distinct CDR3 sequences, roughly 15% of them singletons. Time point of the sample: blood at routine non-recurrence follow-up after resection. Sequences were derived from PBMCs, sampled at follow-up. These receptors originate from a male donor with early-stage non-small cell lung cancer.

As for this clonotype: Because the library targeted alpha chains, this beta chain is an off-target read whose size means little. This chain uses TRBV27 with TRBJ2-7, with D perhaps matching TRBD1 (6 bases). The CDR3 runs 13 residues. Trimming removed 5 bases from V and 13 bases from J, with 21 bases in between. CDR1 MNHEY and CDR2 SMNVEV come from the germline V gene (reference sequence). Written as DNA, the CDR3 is TGTGCCAGCAGTCCCGGGACACACTCTACGCCATACTTC. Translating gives CASSPGTHSTPYF.

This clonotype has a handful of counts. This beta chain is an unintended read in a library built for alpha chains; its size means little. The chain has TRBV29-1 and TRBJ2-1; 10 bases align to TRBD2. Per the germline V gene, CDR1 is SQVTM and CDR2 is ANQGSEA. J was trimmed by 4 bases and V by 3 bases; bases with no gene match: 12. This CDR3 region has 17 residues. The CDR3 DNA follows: TGCAGCGTTGAGGGGCTAGCGGGAGCGTCGAGGTACAATGAGCAGTTCTTC. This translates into CSVEGLAGASRYNEQFF.

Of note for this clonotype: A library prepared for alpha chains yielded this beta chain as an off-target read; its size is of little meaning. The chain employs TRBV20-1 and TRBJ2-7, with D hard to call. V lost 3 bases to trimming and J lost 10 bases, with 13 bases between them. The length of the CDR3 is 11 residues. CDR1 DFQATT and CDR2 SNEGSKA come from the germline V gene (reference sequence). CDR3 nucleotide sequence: TGCAGTGCTAGGGCACGACAAAACCAGTACTTC. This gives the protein CSARARQNQYF.

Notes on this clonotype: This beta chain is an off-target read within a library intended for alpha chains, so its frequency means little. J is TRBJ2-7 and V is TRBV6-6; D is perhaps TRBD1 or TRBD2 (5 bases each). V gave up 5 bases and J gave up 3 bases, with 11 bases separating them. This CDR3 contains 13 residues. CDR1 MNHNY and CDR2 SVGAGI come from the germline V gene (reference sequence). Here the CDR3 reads CASSGDGFYEQYF. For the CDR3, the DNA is TGTGCCAGCAGTGGGGACGGGTTCTACGAGCAGTACTTC.

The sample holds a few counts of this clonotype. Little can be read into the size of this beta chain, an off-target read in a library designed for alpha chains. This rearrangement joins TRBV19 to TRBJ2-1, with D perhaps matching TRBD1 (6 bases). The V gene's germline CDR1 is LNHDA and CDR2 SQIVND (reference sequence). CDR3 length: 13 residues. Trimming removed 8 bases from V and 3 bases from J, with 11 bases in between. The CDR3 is CASRRDNYNEQFF. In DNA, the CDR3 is TGTGCCAGTCGAAGGGACAACTACAATGAGCAGTTCTTC.

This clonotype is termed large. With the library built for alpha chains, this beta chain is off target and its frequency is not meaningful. The CDR3 loop reads CASSFVAGTDTQYF. CDR3 coding DNA: TGTGCCAGCAGTTTCGTGGCGGGCACAGATACGCAGTATTTT. The rearrangement uses TRBV28 and TRBJ2-3; D gene unclear. Trimming took 3 bases from V and 1 from J, leaving 8 bases between them. The germline gives CDR1 MDHEN, CDR2 SYDVKM. There are 14 residues in the CDR3.

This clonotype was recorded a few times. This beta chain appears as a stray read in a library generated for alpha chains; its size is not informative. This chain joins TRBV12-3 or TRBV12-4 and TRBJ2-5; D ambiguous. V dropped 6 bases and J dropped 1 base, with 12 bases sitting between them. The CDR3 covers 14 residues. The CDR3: CASSPYMGQETQYF. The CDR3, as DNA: TGTGCCAGCAGCCCATACATGGGCCAAGAGACCCAGTACTTC.

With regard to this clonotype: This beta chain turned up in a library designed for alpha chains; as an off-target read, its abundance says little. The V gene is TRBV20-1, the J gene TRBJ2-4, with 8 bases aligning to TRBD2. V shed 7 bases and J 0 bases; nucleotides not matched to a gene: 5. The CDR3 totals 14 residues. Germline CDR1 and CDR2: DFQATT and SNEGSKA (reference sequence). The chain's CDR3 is CSVGGRTAKNIQYF. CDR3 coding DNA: TGCAGTGTAGGCGGGAGGACAGCCAAAAACATTCAGTACTTC.

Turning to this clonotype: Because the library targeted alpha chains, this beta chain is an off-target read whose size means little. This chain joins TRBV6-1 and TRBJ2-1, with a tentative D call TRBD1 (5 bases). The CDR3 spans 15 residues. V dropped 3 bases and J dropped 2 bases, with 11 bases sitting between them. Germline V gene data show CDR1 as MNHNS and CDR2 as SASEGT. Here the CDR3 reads CASSDTDMTYNEQFF. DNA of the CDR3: TGTGCCAGCAGTGATACGGACATGACCTACAATGAGCAGTTCTTC.

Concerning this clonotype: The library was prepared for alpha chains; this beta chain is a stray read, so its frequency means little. CDR3 sequence reads: CASSQLSGANVLTF. In DNA form, the CDR3 reads TGTGCCAGCAGTCAATTATCTGGGGCCAACGTCCTGACTTTC. This chain links TRBV28 with TRBJ2-6, with D unclear. The CDR3 has 14 residues. CDR1 and CDR2 from the germline V gene are MDHEN and SYDVKM. The V gene lost 5 bases and the J gene lost 1 base, with 6 bases spanning the gap.

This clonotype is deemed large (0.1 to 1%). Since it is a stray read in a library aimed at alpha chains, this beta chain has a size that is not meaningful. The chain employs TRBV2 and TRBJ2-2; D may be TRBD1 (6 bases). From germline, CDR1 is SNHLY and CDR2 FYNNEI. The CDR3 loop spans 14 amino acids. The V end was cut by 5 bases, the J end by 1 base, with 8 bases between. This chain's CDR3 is CASSTGLNTGELFF. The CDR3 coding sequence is TGTGCCAGCAGTACAGGGCTGAACACCGGGGAGCTGTTTTTT. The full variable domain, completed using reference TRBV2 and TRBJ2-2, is EPEVTQTPSHQVTQMGQEVILRCVPISNHLYFYWYRQILGQKVEFLVSFYNNEISEKSEIFDDQFSVERPDGSNFTLKIRSTKLEDSAMYFCASSTGLNTGELFFGEGSRLTVL.

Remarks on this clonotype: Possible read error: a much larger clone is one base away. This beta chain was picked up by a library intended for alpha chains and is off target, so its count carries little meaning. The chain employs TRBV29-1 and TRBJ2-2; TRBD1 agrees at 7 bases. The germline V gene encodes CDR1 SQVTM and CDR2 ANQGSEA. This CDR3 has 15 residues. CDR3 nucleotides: TGCAGCGTTCACGGACAGGCCCAGAACACCGGGGAGCTGATTTTT. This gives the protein CSVHGQAQNTGELIF.

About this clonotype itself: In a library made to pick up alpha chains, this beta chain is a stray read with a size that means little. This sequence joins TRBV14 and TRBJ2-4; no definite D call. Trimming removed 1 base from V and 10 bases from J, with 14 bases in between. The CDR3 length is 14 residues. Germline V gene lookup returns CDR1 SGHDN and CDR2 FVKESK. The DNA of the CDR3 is TGTGCCAGCAGCCAAGTAACAGCACCCGCAATTCAGTACTTC. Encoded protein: CASSQVTAPAIQYF.

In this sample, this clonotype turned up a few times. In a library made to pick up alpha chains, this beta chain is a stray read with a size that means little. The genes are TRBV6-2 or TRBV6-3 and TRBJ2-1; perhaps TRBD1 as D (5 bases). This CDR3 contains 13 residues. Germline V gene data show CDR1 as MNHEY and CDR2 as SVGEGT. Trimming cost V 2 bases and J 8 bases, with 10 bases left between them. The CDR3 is CASSYGAEYEQFF. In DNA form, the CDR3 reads TGTGCCAGCAGTTACGGGGCCGAGTATGAGCAGTTCTTC.

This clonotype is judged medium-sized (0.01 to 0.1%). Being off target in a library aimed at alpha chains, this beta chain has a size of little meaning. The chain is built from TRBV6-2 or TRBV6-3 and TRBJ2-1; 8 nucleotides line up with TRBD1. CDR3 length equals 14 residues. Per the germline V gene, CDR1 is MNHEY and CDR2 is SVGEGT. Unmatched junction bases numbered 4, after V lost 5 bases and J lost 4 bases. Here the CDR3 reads CASSRQGSYNEQFF. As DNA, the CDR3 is TGTGCCAGCAGTCGACAGGGGAGTTACAATGAGCAGTTCTTC.

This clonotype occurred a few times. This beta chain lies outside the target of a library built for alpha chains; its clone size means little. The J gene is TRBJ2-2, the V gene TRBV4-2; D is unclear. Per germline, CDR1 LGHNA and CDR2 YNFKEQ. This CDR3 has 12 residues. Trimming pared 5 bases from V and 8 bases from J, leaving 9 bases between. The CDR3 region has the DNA TGTGCCAGCAGCTATGTTGCAGGGGAGCTGTTTTTT. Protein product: CASSYVAGELFF.

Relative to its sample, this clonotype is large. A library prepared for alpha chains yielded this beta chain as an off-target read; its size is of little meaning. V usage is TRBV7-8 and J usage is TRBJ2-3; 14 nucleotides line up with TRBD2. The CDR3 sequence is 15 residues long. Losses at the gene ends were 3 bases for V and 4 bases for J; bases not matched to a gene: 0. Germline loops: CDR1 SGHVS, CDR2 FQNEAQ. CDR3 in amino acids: CASSLTSGRADTQYF. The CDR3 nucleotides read TGTGCCAGCAGCTTGACTAGCGGGAGGGCAGATACGCAGTATTTT.

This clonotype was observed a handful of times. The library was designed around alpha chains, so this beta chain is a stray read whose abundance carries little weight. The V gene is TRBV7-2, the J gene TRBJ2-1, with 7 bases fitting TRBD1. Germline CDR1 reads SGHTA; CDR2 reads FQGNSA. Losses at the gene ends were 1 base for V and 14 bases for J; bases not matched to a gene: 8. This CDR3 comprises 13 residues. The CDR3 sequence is CASSLENRGKEFF. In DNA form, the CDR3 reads TGTGCCAGCAGCTTAGAGAACAGGGGAAAGGAGTTCTTC.

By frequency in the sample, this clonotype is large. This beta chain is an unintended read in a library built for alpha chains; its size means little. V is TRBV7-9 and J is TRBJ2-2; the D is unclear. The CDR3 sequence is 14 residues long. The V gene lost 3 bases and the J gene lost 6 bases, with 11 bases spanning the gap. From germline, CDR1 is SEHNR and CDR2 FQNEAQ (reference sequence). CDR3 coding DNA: TGTGCCAGCAGCTTGTACCAGGTTCCCGGGGAGCTGTTTTTT. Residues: CASSLYQVPGELFF.

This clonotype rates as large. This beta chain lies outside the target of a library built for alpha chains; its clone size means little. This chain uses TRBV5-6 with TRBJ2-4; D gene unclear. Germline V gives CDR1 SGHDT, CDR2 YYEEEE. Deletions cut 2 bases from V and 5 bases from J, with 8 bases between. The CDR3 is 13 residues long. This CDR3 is CASSFAPQNIQYF. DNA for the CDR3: TGTGCCAGCAGCTTTGCCCCCCAAAACATTCAGTACTTC. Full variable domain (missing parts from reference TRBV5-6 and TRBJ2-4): DAGVTQSPTHLIKTRGQQVTLRCSPKSGHDTVSWYQQALGQGPQFIFQYYEEEERQRGNFPDRFSGHQFPNYSSELNVNALLLGDSALYLCASSFAPQNIQYFGAGTRLSVL.